Following are 32 T cell receptor beta chains from one sample sequenced in a study of T-cell reconstitution after alpha-beta-depleted transplantation in children. The library targeted TCRbeta and was prepared with unique molecular identifiers. TCRdb re-called the PCR reads with MiXCR, one entry per CDR3 protein. Of roughly 670,000 distinct CDR3 sequences detected, roughly 14% appear once; the ten largest clones hold 0.79%. This material consisted of PBMCs, taken before TCRalphabeta/CD19-depleted stem cell transplant. The receptor set was obtained from a girl aged 2 to 9 with congenital amegakaryocytic thrombocytopenia, due to receive a stem cell transplant.

There are many counts of this clonotype. The chain employs TRBV5-1 and TRBJ2-1, with 8 bases identical to TRBD2. The CDR3 runs to 15 residues. The germline gives CDR1 SGHRS, CDR2 YFSETQ. V gave up 2 bases and J gave up 2 bases; unmatched junction bases: 3. The CDR3, as DNA: TGCGCCAGCAGCTTACGACTAGCGACCTACAATGAGCAGTTCTTC. Residues: CASSLRLATYNEQFF.

This clonotype was seen only a few times. This sequence joins TRBV5-1 and TRBJ1-5, with D possibly matching TRBD1 (5 bases). Germline CDR1 and CDR2: SGHRS and YFSETQ. The CDR3 runs to 14 residues. Trimming removed 4 bases from V and 6 bases from J, with 14 bases in between. This chain's CDR3 is CASSPGRGGQPQHF. DNA for the CDR3: TGCGCCAGCAGCCCCGGGAGGGGAGGTCAGCCCCAGCATTTT.

The V gene is TRBV7-9, the J gene TRBJ2-1; unclear D gene. Germline V lookup: CDR1 SEHNR, CDR2 FQNEAQ (reference sequence). The V gene lost 5 bases and the J gene lost 7 bases, with 9 bases spanning the gap. The CDR3 spans 12 residues. In DNA, the CDR3 is TGTGCCAGCAGCCCCCGGTTGAATGAGCAGTTCTTC. Its protein product is CASSPRLNEQFF. Variable domain in full (rest from reference TRBV7-9 and TRBJ2-1): DTGVSQNPRHKITKRGQNVTFRCDPISEHNRLYWYRQTLGQGPEFLTYFQNEAQLEKSRLLSDRFSAERPKGSFSTLEIQRTEQGDSAMYLCASSPRLNEQFFGPGTRLTVL.

This clonotype occurred a few times. The chain joins TRBV5-6 to TRBJ2-1; TRBD2 matches 13 bases. The CDR3 has 20 amino acids. Germline CDR1 reads SGHDT; CDR2 reads YYEEEE. The J segment lost 3 bases and the V segment lost 4 bases, leaving 16 bases of the junction unmatched. The CDR3 loop reads CASSPNTGLAGLIYYNEQFF. As DNA, the CDR3 is TGTGCCAGCAGCCCAAATACGGGACTAGCGGGACTAATTTACTACAATGAGCAGTTCTTC. Combining the CDR3 with reference TRBV5-6 and TRBJ2-1 gives the whole variable domain DAGVTQSPTHLIKTRGQQVTLRCSPKSGHDTVSWYQQALGQGPQFIFQYYEEEERQRGNFPDRFSGHQFPNYSSELNVNALLLGDSALYLCASSPNTGLAGLIYYNEQFFGPGTRLTVL.

Regarding this clonotype: A clone one base away is much larger, so this may be a read error. This chain connects TRBV20-1 to TRBJ1-1; a weak D match, TRBD1 (6 bases). The length of the CDR3 is 13 residues. Germline V gene lookup returns CDR1 DFQATT and CDR2 SNEGSKA (reference sequence). The CDR3 DNA sequence: TGCAGTGCTGCGTTCCCGGGGGGCGGAAAAGCTCTCTTT. Translation gives CSAAFPGGGKALF.

A few counts support this clonotype. The chain links TRBV5-1 to TRBJ1-2; 11 nucleotides line up with TRBD1. The V gene's germline CDR1 is SGHRS and CDR2 YFSETQ. The CDR3 is 15 amino acids. The J segment lost 3 bases and the V segment lost 3 bases, leaving 4 bases of the junction unmatched. In nucleotides, the CDR3 is TGCGCCAGCAGCTCGGGACAGGGGGAAGACTATGGCTACACCTTC. It specifies CASSSGQGEDYGYTF.

This clonotype was recorded at least ten times. This chain links TRBV28 with TRBJ2-1, with D tentatively TRBD2 (6 bases). The CDR3 is made up of 17 amino acids. The ends were cut back, 6 bases at V and 3 bases at J, with 21 bases in the middle. Germline CDR1 and CDR2: MDHEN and SYDVKM. This CDR3 reads CASRPSPGLANYNEQFF. The CDR3 coding sequence is TGTGCCAGCAGGCCATCCCCTGGGCTAGCGAACTACAATGAGCAGTTCTTC.

This clonotype was counted at least ten times. This sequence joins TRBV5-1 and TRBJ2-7, with D possibly being TRBD2 (5 bases). Germline CDR1 and CDR2: SGHRS and YFSETQ. This CDR3 is built from 14 residues. Trimming took off 0 bases at V and 2 bases at J, with 9 bases between the two ends. This CDR3 reads CASSLVSEPYEQYF. CDR3 DNA: TGCGCCAGCAGCTTGGTTAGCGAGCCCTACGAGCAGTACTTC. Full variable domain (missing parts from reference TRBV5-1 and TRBJ2-7): KAGVTQTPRYLIKTRGQQVTLSCSPISGHRSVSWYQQTPGQGLQFLFEYFSETQRNKGNFPGRFSGRQFSNSRSEMNVSTLELGDSALYLCASSLVSEPYEQYFGPGTRLTVT.

This clonotype came up many times. This sequence joins TRBV12-3 or TRBV12-4 and TRBJ2-3; possible D gene TRBD2, 6 bases. V shed 5 bases and J shed 2 bases, with 11 bases lying between them. The CDR3 consists of 14 residues. The CDR3 DNA is TGTGCCAGCAGTAGAGGGGACTTCACAGATACGCAGTATTTT. Amino acids: CASSRGDFTDTQYF.

The rearrangement uses TRBV5-1 and TRBJ2-7; D unresolved. Germline CDR1 and CDR2: SGHRS and YFSETQ. This CDR3 is built from 14 residues. Trimming took 2 bases from V and 0 from J, leaving 9 bases between them. In nucleotides, the CDR3 is TGCGCCAGCAGCTTAATCATGAGCTCCTACGAGCAGTACTTC. This encodes CASSLIMSSYEQYF.

The genes are TRBV5-1 and TRBJ2-1; 10 bases fit TRBD2. The germline V gene has CDR1 SGHRS and CDR2 YFSETQ. The CDR3 extends over 15 amino acids. Trimming cost V 1 base and J 8 bases; bases outside gene matches: 6. The CDR3 spells CASSLNPSGSDEQFF. CDR3 bases: TGCGCCAGCAGCTTGAATCCTAGCGGGAGCGATGAGCAGTTCTTC.

This clonotype was detected only a few times. This chain connects TRBV20-1 to TRBJ1-2; unclear D gene. The V end lost 5 bases, the J end lost 7 bases, and 8 bases lay between the germline ends. Germline CDR1 and CDR2: DFQATT and SNEGSKA (reference sequence). There are 10 residues in the CDR3. This CDR3 reads CSAWTVGYTF. CDR3 nucleotide sequence: TGCAGTGCTTGGACGGTTGGCTACACCTTC.

This clonotype came up many times. The V and J genes are TRBV20-1 and TRBJ2-5; no reliable D call. The CDR3 contains 15 residues. V shed 6 bases and J shed 5 bases, with 22 bases lying between them. Germline assignment: CDR1 DFQATT and CDR2 SNEGSKA (reference sequence). This chain's CDR3 is CSARRPSPWLETQYF. In DNA, the CDR3 is TGCAGTGCCCGGAGACCATCTCCATGGTTGGAGACCCAGTACTTC.

The chain links TRBV4-1 to TRBJ1-5, with D possibly TRBD1 on 6 matching bases. CDR3 size: 17 residues. The V gene lost 1 base and the J gene lost 0 bases, with 13 bases spanning the gap. The germline V gene has CDR1 MGHRA and CDR2 YSYEKL. CDR3 sequence (DNA): TGCGCCAGCAGCCAAGCATCAGGGGCTGATAGCAATCAGCCCCAGCATTTT. This translates into CASSQASGADSNQPQHF.

This clonotype was counted ten times or more. The chain uses TRBV4-1 and TRBJ2-7; D may be TRBD1 or TRBD2 (5 bases each). The V gene's germline CDR1 is MGHRA and CDR2 YSYEKL. The CDR3 is 17 residues long. Trimming pared 1 base from V and 3 bases from J, leaving 19 bases between. The CDR3 DNA follows: TGCGCCAGCAGCCAAGGGTTGGGGGACCGCAGGCTCTACGAGCAGTACTTC. As protein: CASSQGLGDRRLYEQYF.

This clonotype occurred a few times. This chain's CDR3 is CASSLVGLSTEQFF. In DNA, the CDR3 is TGTGCCAGCAGCTTAGTGGGACTCTCGACTGAGCAGTTCTTC. The chain recombines TRBV11-2 with TRBJ2-1; the D gene is possibly TRBD2 (6 bases). The CDR3 consists of 14 residues. CDR1 and CDR2 from the germline V gene are SGHAT and FQNNGV. V was cut by 1 base and J by 9 bases, with 13 bases left in between. The entire variable domain, with the rest obtained from reference TRBV11-2 and TRBJ2-1, is as follows: EAGVAQSPRYKIIEKRQSVAFWCNPISGHATLYWYQQILGQGPKLLIQFQNNGVVDDSQLPKDRFSAERLKGVDSTLKIQPAKLEDSAVYLCASSLVGLSTEQFFGPGTRLTVL.

This clonotype has a count of ten or more. The rearrangement links TRBV15 to TRBJ2-3; maybe TRBD2 (5 bases). Per germline, CDR1 LNHNV and CDR2 YYDKDF (reference sequence). V lost 3 bases and J 1 base, leaving 8 bases between the germline ends. The CDR3 is 14 residues long. This CDR3 reads CATSRDFRTDTQYF. As DNA, the CDR3 is TGTGCCACCAGCAGGGACTTTCGCACAGATACGCAGTATTTT.

This clonotype was counted a few times. The DNA of the CDR3 is TGTGCCAGCACTATGGAGGGCGGGACAGGCTCCTACGAGCAGTACTTC. This sequence encodes CASTMEGGTGSYEQYF. This chain uses TRBV7-8 with TRBJ2-7, with 8 bases fitting TRBD1. The V and J ends lost 7 bases and 0 bases, in that order; junction bases with no gene match: 11. Germline assignment: CDR1 SGHVS and CDR2 FQNEAQ. The CDR3 is 16 amino acids.

This clonotype turned up a few times. The chain couples TRBV4-1 to TRBJ1-1, with 7 bases that match TRBD1. This CDR3 region has 14 residues. V was pared by 1 base and J by 5 bases, with 4 bases of the junction left unmatched. The germline CDR1 and CDR2 sequences are MGHRA and YSYEKL. CDR3 loop: CASSQATGYTEAFF. DNA for the CDR3: TGCGCCAGCAGCCAAGCGACAGGGTATACTGAAGCTTTCTTT.

This clonotype occurred a few times. The chain joins TRBV7-8 to TRBJ2-7; D is perhaps TRBD2 (5 bases). The CDR3 length is 14 residues. Germline CDR1 is SGHVS and CDR2 is FQNEAQ. Trimming left V 4 bases short and J 2 bases short, with 12 bases between. For the CDR3, the DNA is TGTGCCAGCAGCTCCCTAGGAGGCGCCTACGAGCAGTACTTC. The encoded protein is CASSSLGGAYEQYF.

This clonotype appeared a few times. CDR3 residues: CASRGLVYNEQFF. In nucleotides, the CDR3 is TGTGCCAGCAGAGGACTAGTTTACAATGAGCAGTTCTTC. This chain uses TRBV12-3 or TRBV12-4 with TRBJ2-1; 7 bases match TRBD2. The CDR3 totals 13 residues. The junction had 3 bases not matched to a gene; V was cut back by 6 bases and J by 4 bases.

This clonotype was recorded at least ten times. The V call is TRBV20-1, the J call TRBJ2-5, with a possible D match to TRBD1 (7 bases). The CDR3 contains 15 residues. V lost 0 bases to trimming and J lost 1 base, with 12 bases between them. Germline CDR1 DFQATT, CDR2 SNEGSKA (reference sequence). The CDR3 is CSAREFQGGQETQYF. The CDR3 nucleotides are TGCAGTGCTAGAGAGTTTCAGGGGGGCCAAGAGACCCAGTACTTC.

Turning to this clonotype: The conserved phenylalanine or tryptophan is not found at the CDR3 terminus, so this likely reflects a read error. The chain combines TRBV5-8 with TRBJ1-1; weak D call: TRBD1 (5 bases). V was cut by 0 bases and J by 0 bases, with 6 bases left in between. This CDR3 has 14 amino acids. Germline V lookup: CDR1 SGHTS, CDR2 YDEGEE. The CDR3 spells CASSLEDMNTEAFL. Here the CDR3 DNA reads TGTGCCAGCAGCTTGGAGGACATGAACACTGAAGCTTTCTTG.

This clonotype was detected ten times or more. The rearrangement joins TRBV7-8 to TRBJ2-3; D call uncertain. This CDR3 spans 13 amino acids. CDR1 is SGHVS, CDR2 FQNEAQ, per germline. Trimming stripped 3 bases from V and 4 bases from J, with 8 bases between. CDR3 in DNA: TGTGCCAGCAGCTTCCTAGACGCAGATACGCAGTATTTT. Protein product: CASSFLDADTQYF.

In this sample, this clonotype turned up once. The rearrangement links TRBV20-1 to TRBJ2-2; D is unclear. The CDR3 has 12 residues. CDR1 is DFQATT, CDR2 SNEGSKA, per germline (reference sequence). V shed 0 bases and J shed 6 bases, with 5 bases lying between them. The CDR3 sequence: CSAREGSGELFF. The CDR3 region has the DNA TGCAGTGCTAGAGAAGGATCCGGGGAGCTGTTTTTT.

The V and J genes are TRBV7-3 and TRBJ2-1; 8 nucleotides line up with TRBD2. Germline V lookup: CDR1 SGHTA, CDR2 FQGTGA. Trimming removed 4 bases from V and 8 bases from J; junction bases left unmatched: 4. The CDR3 contains 13 residues. CDR3 in DNA: TGTGCCAGCAGCTCGCTACTAGCGGATGAGCAGTTCTTC. This gives the protein CASSSLLADEQFF.

The chain links TRBV30 to TRBJ2-7; 10 bases are a match to TRBD2. CDR1 and CDR2 from the germline V gene are GTSNPN and SVGIG (reference sequence). Germline trimming cut 8 bases from V and 2 bases from J; bases unmatched to any gene: 12. There are 15 residues in the CDR3. The CDR3 DNA sequence: TGTGCCATGGGTGACTTAGCGGGAGGTACCTACGAGCAGTACTTC. Protein: CAMGDLAGGTYEQYF.

This clonotype showed up just a few times. V and J are TRBV5-6 and TRBJ1-1; a weak D match, TRBD1 (6 bases). The CDR3 runs to 14 residues. CDR1 SGHDT and CDR2 YYEEEE come from the germline V gene. V lost 4 bases, J lost 7 bases, and 17 bases lay in between. For the CDR3, the DNA is TGTGCCAGCAGCCGCGGTACAGGGAGAAGTGAAGCTTTCTTT. Translated: CASSRGTGRSEAFF.

This clonotype has ten or more counts. The chain is built from TRBV20-1 and TRBJ2-1; 11 positions agree with TRBD2. Germline CDR1 and CDR2: DFQATT and SNEGSKA (reference sequence). Unmatched junction bases numbered 7, after V lost 6 bases and J lost 6 bases. The CDR3 is 14 residues long. The CDR3 nucleotides read TGCAGTGCCACTAGCGGGAGAAGGACCAATGAGCAGTTCTTC. This codes for CSATSGRRTNEQFF.

This clonotype was found many times. The gene calls are TRBV4-1 and TRBJ2-7; D gene unclear. CDR1 and CDR2 from the germline V gene are MGHRA and YSYEKL. The CDR3 totals 14 residues. V lost 1 base and J 4 bases, leaving 11 bases between the germline ends. DNA of the CDR3: TGCGCCAGCAGCCAAGCGTCCAGATTATACGAGCAGTACTTC. It is translated as CASSQASRLYEQYF.

In the case of this clonotype: A much larger clone differs from this one at a single base, so this may be a read error. V and J are TRBV5-1 and TRBJ2-3; D is ambiguous. The CDR3 length is 13 residues. Germline CDR1 reads SGHRS; CDR2 reads YFSETQ. This chain's CDR3 is CASIGENTDTQCF. The DNA of the CDR3 is TGCGCCAGCATCGGCGAAAACACAGATACGCAGTGTTTT.

The rearrangement uses TRBV28 and TRBJ2-7; D is perhaps TRBD1 (6 bases). The V gene lost 3 bases and the J gene lost 3 bases, with 12 bases spanning the gap. There are 14 residues in the CDR3. Germline V gene data show CDR1 as MDHEN and CDR2 as SYDVKM. In DNA, the CDR3 is TGTGCCAGCAGTTTCAGGAAGGGGGTCTACGAGCAGTACTTC. Its protein product is CASSFRKGVYEQYF. The entire variable domain, with the rest obtained from reference TRBV28 and TRBJ2-7, is as follows: DVKVTQSSRYLVKRTGEKVFLECVQDMDHENMFWYRQDPGLGLRLIYFSYDVKMKEKGDIPEGYSVSREKKERFSLILESASTNQTSMYLCASSFRKGVYEQYFGPGTRLTVT.